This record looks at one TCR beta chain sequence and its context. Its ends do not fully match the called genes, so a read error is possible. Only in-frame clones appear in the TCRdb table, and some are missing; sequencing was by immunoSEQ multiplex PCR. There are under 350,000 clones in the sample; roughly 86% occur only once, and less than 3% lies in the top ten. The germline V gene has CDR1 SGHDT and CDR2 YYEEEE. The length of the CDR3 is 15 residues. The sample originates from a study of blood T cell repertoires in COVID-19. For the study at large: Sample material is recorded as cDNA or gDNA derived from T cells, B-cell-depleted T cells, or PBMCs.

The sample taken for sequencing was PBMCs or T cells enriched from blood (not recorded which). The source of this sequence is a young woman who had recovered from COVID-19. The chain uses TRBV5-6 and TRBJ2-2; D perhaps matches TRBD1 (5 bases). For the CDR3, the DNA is TGTGCCAGCAACTTGTACAGGTCGAACACCGGGGAGCTGTTTTTT. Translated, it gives CASNLYRSNTGELFF.